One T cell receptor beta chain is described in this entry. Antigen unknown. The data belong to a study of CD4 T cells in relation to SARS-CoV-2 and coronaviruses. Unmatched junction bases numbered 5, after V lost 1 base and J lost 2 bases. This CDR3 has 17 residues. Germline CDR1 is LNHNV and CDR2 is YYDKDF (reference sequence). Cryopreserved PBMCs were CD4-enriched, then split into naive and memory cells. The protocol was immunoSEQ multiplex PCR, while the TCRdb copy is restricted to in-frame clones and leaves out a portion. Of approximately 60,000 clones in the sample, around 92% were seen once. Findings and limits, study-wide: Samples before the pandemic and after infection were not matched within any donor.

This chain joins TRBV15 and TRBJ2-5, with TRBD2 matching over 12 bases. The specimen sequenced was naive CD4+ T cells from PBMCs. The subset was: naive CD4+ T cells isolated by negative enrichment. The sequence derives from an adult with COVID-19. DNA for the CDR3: TGTGCCACCAGCAGAGGACTAGCGGGAGTGGGGCAAGAGACCCAGTACTTC. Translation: CATSRGLAGVGQETQYF.